This T cell receptor (beta chain) was observed in a study of T-cell memory formation after mild COVID-19. Whole-study context: For the most part, TCR clusters were specific to one donor.

TCRdb ran MiXCR on the 5' RACE reads and lists one entry per CDR3 protein. The sample yields 450,000 to 650,000 distinct CDR3 sequences, about 22% seen once. The CDR3 totals 15 residues. The germline CDR1 and CDR2 sequences are SGHTA and FQGTGA. Trimming pared 5 bases from V and 3 bases from J, leaving 16 bases between. Sequencing was performed on PBMCs or a T cell subset sorted from them (not recorded which). The chain has TRBV7-3 and TRBJ2-5; D gene unclear. This sequence was found in an adult woman who had mild COVID-19 (a few samples of this study predate the infection). Cell type and time point are not known. The CDR3 DNA reads TGTGCCAGCAGCCCAACTCGAAGTCGCAAAGAGACCCAGTACTTC. It yields the protein CASSPTRSRKETQYF.